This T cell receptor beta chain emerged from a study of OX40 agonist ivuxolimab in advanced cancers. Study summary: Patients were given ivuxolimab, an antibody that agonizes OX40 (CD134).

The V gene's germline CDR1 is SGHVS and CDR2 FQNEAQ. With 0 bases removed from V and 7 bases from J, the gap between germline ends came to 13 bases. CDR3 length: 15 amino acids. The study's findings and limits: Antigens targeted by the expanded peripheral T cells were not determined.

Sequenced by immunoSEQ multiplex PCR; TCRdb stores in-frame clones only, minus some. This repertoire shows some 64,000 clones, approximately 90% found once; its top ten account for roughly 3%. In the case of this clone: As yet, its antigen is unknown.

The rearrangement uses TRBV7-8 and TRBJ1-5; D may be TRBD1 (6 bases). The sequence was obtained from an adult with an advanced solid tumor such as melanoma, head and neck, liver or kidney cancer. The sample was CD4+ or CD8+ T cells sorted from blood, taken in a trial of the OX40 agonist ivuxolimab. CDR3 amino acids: CASSLALGQSQPQHF. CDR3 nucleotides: TGTGCCAGCAGCTTAGCGCTAGGACAGTCCCAGCCCCAGCATTTT. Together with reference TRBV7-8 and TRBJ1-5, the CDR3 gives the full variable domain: GAGVSQSPRYKVAKRGQDVALRCDPISGHVSLFWYQQALGQGPEFLTYFQNEAQLDKSGLPSDRFFAERPEGSVSTLKIQRTQQEDSAVYLCASSLALGQSQPQHFGDGTRLSIL.